This T cell receptor (beta chain) was identified during a study of cytomegalovirus exposure and HLA in healthy donors. Both 60 Vbeta primers and 13 Jbeta primers went into the PCR. The method was immunoSEQ multiplex PCR; TCRdb's version includes in-frame clones alone and lacks a portion of them. In the table there are around 160,000 clones, roughly 74% of which are singletons. In regard to this clone: Its antigen is unidentified. The sample contains more than one DNA sequence encoding this CDR3.

Overall study findings and caveats: Segments of the TCR beta V type were, in most cases, productive about 90% or about 30% of the time in an earlier analysis. A later analysis associated 15,000 or so TCR beta sequences with HLA alleles at a 0.05 false discovery rate.

Germline values: CDR1 SGHTA, CDR2 FQGTGA. The CDR3 is made up of 13 amino acids. The V end lost 2 bases, the J end lost 1 base, and 6 bases lay between the germline ends. The source is a woman in her thirties or forties in good health and CMV-seropositive. The sample was PBMCs. The rearrangement links TRBV7-3 to TRBJ2-7; D unresolved. This chain's CDR3 is CASSLAESYEQYF. For the CDR3, the DNA is TGTGCCAGCAGCTTAGCGGAATCCTACGAGCAGTACTTC.